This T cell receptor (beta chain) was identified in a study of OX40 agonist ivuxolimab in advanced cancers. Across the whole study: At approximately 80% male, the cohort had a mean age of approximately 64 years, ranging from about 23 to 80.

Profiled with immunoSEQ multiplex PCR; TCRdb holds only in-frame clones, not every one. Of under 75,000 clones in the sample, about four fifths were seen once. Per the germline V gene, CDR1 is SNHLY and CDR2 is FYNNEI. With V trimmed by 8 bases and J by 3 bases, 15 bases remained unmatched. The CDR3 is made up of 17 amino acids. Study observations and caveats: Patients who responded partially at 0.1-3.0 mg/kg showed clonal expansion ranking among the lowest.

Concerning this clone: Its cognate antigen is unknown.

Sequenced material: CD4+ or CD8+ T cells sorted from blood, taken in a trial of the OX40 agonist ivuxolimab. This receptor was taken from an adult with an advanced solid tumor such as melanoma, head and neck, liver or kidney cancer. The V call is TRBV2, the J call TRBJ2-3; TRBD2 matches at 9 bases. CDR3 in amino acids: CASPSGNGIVGTDTQYF. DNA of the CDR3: TGTGCCAGCCCTAGCGGGAATGGTATAGTGGGGACAGATACGCAGTATTTT. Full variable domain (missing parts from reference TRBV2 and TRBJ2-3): EPEVTQTPSHQVTQMGQEVILRCVPISNHLYFYWYRQILGQKVEFLVSFYNNEISEKSEIFDDQFSVERPDGSNFTLKIRSTKLEDSAMYFCASPSGNGIVGTDTQYFGPGTRLTVL.